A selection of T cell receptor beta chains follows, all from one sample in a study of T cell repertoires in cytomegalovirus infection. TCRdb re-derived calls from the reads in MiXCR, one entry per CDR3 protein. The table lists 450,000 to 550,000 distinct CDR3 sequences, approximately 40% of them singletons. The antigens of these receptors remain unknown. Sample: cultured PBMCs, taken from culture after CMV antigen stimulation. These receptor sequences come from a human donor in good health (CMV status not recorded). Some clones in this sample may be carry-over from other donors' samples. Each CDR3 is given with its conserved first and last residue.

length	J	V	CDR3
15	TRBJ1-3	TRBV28	CASTPGEISGNTIYF
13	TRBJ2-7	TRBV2	CASAREGGHEQYF
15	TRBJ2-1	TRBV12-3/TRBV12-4	CASRPGTSGHNEQFF
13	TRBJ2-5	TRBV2	CASSEQLKETQYF
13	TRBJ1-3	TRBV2	CAGASHSGNTIYF
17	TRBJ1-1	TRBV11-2	CASSSRDNREMNTEAFF
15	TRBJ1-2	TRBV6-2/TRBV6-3	CASSYSIGTRDGYTF
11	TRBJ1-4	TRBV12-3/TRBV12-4	CASSLKLKLFF
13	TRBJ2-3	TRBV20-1	CSARVLVTDTQYF
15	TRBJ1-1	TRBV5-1	CASSPRGGMNTEAFF
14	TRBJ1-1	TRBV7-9	CASSLNDGNTEAFF
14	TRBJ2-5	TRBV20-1	CSAFGDSSGETQYF
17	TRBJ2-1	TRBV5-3	CASSLVEGLAVYNEQFF
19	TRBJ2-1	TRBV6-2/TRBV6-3	CASSRHPPGGSAGSIEQFF
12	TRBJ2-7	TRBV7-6	CASSLYDDEQYF
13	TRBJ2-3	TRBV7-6	CASSLSQSDTQYF
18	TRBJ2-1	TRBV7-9	CASSPVAGDDRSYNEQFF
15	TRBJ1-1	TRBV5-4	CASRPGTGLNTEAFF
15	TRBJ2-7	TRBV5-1	CASSTGPPQSYEQYF
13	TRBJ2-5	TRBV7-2	CASSFDRVKTQYF
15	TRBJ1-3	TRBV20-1	CSARDGRVSGNTIYF
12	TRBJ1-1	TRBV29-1	CSAEKYDTEAFF
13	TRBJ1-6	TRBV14	CASSQGVWSPLHF
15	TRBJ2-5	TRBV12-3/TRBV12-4	CASNHPTERQETQYF
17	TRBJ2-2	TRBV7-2	CASSLAPRTRLTGELFF
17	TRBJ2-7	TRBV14	CASSQGSRLAGVYEQYF
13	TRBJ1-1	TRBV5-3	CASSYQGVGEAFF
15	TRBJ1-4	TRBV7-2	CASSIRAGLNEKLFF
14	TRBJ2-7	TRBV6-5	CASSYVGPANEQYF
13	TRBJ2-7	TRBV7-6	CASNEILRGEQYF
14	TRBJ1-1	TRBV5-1	CASSLLGTGTEAFF
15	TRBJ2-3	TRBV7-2	CASSLVATRTDTQYF
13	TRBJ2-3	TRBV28	CASHPAWADTQYF
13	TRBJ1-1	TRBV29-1	CSVESQGNTEAFF
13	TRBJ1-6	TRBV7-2	CASSLFENSPLHF
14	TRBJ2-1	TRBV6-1	CATMSQGGYNEQFF
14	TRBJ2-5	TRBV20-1	CSATPPQGMETQYF
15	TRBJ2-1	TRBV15	CATSRDWSGSNEQFF
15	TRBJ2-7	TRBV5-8	CASSGISGSSYEQYF
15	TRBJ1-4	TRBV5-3	CASSLRQGVREKLFF